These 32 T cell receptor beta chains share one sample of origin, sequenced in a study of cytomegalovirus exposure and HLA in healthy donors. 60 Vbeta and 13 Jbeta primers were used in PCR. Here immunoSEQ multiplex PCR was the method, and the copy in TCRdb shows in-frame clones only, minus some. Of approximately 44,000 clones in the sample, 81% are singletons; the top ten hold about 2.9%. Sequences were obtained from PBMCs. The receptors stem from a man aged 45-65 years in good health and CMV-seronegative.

CDR3 sequence (DNA): TGTGCCAGCAGCTTAGCGCTTGCGGGAGAGGTGACAGATACGCAGTATTTT. Protein product: CASSLALAGEVTDTQYF. J is TRBJ2-3 and V is TRBV7-2, with TRBD2 identical over 7 bases. J was trimmed by 3 bases and V by 0 bases; bases with no gene match: 9. Germline V CDR1 and CDR2: SGHTA, FQGNSA. The CDR3 totals 17 residues.

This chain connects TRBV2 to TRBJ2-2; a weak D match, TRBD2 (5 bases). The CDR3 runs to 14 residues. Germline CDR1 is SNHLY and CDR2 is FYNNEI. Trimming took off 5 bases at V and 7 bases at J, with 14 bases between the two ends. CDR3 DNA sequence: TGTGCCAGCAGTTACTACCCGGGAAGCGGGGAGCTGTTTTTT. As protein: CASSYYPGSGELFF.

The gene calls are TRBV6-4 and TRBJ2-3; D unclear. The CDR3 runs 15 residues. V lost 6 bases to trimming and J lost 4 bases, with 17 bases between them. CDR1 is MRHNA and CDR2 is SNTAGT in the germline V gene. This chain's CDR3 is CASRTPSTAADTQYF. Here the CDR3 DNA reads TGTGCCAGCAGGACGCCATCGACGGCGGCAGATACGCAGTATTTT.

DNA for the CDR3: TGCGCCAGCAGCCTAGGACAGGGCGGCGGGGGCTACACCTTC. Protein sequence: CASSLGQGGGGYTF. J is TRBJ1-2 and V is TRBV5-1; 8 bases line up with TRBD1. V lost 4 bases, J lost 8 bases, and 10 bases stayed unmatched. The CDR3 is made up of 14 amino acids. The germline CDR1 and CDR2 sequences are SGHRS and YFSETQ.

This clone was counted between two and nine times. CDR3 residues: CASSTSKSGQGYNEQFF. CDR3 sequence (DNA): TGTGCCAGCAGTACCTCTAAGTCGGGACAGGGCTACAATGAGCAGTTCTTC. This chain connects TRBV11-3 to TRBJ2-1; 9 bases match TRBD1. CDR1 and CDR2 from the germline V gene are SGHNT and YENEEA. The CDR3 is 17 residues long. V was clipped by 6 bases and J by 3 bases; unmatched bases: 12.

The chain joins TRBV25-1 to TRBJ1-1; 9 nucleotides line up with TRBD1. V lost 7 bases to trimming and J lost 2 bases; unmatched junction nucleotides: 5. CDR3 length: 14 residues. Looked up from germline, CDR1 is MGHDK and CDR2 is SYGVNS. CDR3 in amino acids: CASNRGQGNTEAFF. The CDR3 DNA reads TGTGCCAGCAACAGGGGACAGGGAAACACTGAAGCTTTCTTT. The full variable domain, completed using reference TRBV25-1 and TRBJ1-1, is EADIYQTPRYLVIGTGKKITLECSQTMGHDKMYWYQQDPGMELHLIHYSYGVNSTEKGDLSSESTVSRIRTEHFPLTLESARPSHTSQYLCASNRGQGNTEAFFGQGTRLTVV.

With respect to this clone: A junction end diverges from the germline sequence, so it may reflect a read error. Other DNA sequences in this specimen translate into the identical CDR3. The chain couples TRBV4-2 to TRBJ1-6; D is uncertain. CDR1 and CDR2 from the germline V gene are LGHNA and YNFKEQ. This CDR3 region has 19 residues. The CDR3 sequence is CASSQGRDTYSSYNSPLHF. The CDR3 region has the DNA TGTGCCAGCAGTCAAGGTAGAGACACCTACTCCTCCTATAATTCACCCCTCCACTTT.

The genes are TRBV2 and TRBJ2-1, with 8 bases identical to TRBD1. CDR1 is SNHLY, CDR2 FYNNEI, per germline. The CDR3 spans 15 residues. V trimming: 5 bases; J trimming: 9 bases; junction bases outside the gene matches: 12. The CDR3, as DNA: TGTGCCAGCAGTATAACAGGGGGAACACCAGGTGAGCAGTTCTTC. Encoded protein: CASSITGGTPGEQFF.

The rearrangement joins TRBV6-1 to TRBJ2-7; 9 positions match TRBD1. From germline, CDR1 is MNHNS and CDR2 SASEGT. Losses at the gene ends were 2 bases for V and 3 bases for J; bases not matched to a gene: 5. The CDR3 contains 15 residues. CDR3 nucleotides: TGTGCCAGCAGTGAAACAGGGGGCGGGAGCTACGAGCAGTACTTC. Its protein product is CASSETGGGSYEQYF.

CDR3 protein: CASSHAVTGGEAFF. The CDR3 DNA follows: TGCGCCAGCAGCCACGCCGTGACAGGGGGCGAAGCTTTCTTT. V usage is TRBV4-3 and J usage is TRBJ1-1, with 10 positions matching TRBD1. V trimming: 3 bases; J trimming: 8 bases; junction bases outside the gene matches: 6. Per germline, CDR1 LGHNA and CDR2 YSLEER. CDR3 length: 14 residues.

The DNA for the CDR3 is TGTGCCAGCAGTTTTGGGACTAGCGATGGGGATACGCAGTATTTT. Encoded protein: CASSFGTSDGDTQYF. The chain combines TRBV28 with TRBJ2-3; 10 bases agree with TRBD2. Germline trimming cut 3 bases from V and 6 bases from J; bases unmatched to any gene: 6. This CDR3 contains 15 residues. CDR1 is MDHEN, CDR2 SYDVKM, per germline.

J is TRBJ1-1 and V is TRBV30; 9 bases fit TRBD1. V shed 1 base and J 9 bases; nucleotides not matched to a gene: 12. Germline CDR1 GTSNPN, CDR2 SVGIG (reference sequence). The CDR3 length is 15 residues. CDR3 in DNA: TGTGCCTGGAGTGCACGGACAGGGGCGTCAAGTCAAGCTTTCTTT. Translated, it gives CAWSARTGASSQAFF.

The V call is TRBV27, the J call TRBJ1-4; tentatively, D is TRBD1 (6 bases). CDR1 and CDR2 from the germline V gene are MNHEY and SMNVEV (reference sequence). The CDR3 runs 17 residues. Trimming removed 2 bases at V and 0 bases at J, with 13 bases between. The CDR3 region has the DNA TGTGCCAGCAGTTTAAGGACAGCCCTTGCAACTAATGAAAAACTGTTTTTT. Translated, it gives CASSLRTALATNEKLFF.

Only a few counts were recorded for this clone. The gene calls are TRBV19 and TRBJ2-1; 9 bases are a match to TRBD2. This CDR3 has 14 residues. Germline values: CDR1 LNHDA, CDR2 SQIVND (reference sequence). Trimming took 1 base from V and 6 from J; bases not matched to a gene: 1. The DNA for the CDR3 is TGTGCCAGTAGTATAGGCGGGAGGGGCAATGAGCAGTTCTTC. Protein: CASSIGGRGNEQFF.

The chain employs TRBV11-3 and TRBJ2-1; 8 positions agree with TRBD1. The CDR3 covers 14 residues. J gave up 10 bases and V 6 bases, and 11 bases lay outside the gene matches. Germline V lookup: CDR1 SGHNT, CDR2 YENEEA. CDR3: CASSRDRPPQEQFF. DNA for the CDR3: TGTGCCAGCAGTCGGGACAGGCCTCCACAGGAGCAGTTCTTC.

As DNA, the CDR3 is TGTGCCAGCAGCTCGGGGGGGGAATCAGCCCAGCATTTT. It translates to CASSSGGESAQHF. V is TRBV5-6 and J is TRBJ1-5; TRBD1 might be the D (5 bases). The CDR3 is 13 residues long. Germline assignment: CDR1 SGHDT and CDR2 YYEEEE. V lost 3 bases to trimming and J lost 11 bases, with 15 bases between them.

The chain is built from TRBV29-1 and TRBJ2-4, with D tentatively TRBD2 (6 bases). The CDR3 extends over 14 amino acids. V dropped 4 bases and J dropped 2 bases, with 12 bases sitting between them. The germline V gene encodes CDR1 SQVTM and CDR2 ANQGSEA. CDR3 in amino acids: CSVAGRDSKNIQYF. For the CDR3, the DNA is TGCAGCGTTGCTGGGCGGGACTCCAAAAACATTCAGTACTTC.

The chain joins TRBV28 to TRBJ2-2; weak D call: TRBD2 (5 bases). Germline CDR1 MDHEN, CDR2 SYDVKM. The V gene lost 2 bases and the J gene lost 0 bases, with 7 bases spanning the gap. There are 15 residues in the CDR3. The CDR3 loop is CASSLLAANTGELFF. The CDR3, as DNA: TGTGCCAGCAGTTTACTAGCCGCGAACACCGGGGAGCTGTTTTTT.

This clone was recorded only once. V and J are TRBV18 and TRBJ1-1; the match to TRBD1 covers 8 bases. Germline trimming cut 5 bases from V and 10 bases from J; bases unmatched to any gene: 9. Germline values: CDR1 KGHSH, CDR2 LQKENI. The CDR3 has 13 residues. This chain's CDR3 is CASSSEYRGIAFF. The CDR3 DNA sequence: TGTGCCAGCTCATCAGAATACAGGGGGATAGCTTTCTTT.

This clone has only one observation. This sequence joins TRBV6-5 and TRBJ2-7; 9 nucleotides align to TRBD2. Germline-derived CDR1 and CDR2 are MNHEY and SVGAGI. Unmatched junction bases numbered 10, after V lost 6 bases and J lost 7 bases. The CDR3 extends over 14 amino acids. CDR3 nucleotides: TGTGCCAGCAGCCCGATTAGCGGGAGTGGGGAGCAGTACTTC. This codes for CASSPISGSGEQYF.

The CDR3 reads CASLPGVRRGETQYF. CDR3 DNA: TGCGCCAGCCTACCGGGGGTGCGGAGAGGGGAGACCCAGTACTTC. The chain links TRBV5-1 to TRBJ2-5; the D gene is possibly TRBD2 (6 bases). Germline CDR1 reads SGHRS; CDR2 reads YFSETQ. Between the trimmed V and J ends, which lost 7 bases and 5 bases, there was a span of 21 bases. This CDR3 has 15 amino acids.

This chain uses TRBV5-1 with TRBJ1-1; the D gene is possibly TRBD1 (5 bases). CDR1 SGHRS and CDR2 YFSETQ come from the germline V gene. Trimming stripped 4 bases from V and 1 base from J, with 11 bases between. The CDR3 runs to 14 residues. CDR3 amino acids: CASSGGTGNTEAFF. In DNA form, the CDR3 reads TGCGCCAGCAGCGGGGGGACGGGGAACACTGAAGCTTTCTTT. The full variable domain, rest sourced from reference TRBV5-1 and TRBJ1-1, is KAGVTQTPRYLIKTRGQQVTLSCSPISGHRSVSWYQQTPGQGLQFLFEYFSETQRNKGNFPGRFSGRQFSNSRSEMNVSTLELGDSALYLCASSGGTGNTEAFFGQGTRLTVV.

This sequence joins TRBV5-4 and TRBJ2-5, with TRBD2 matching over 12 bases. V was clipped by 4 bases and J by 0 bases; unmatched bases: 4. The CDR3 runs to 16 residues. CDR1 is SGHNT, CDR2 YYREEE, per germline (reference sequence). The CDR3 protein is CASSRGTSGYQETQYF. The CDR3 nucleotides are TGTGCCAGCAGCCGGGGGACTAGCGGGTACCAAGAGACCCAGTACTTC.

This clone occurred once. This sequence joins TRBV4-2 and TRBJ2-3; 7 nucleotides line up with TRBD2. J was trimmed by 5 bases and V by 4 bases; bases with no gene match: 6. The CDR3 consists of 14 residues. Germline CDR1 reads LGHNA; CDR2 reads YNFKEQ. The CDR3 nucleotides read TGTGCCAGCAGCCCGGCGGGAGAGGGAGATACGCAGTATTTT. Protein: CASSPAGEGDTQYF.

The CDR3 loop is CSVTMEVYGYTF. In DNA, the CDR3 is TGCAGCGTGACCATGGAGGTTTATGGCTACACCTTC. The genes are TRBV29-1 and TRBJ1-2; the D is unclear. The V end was cut by 6 bases, the J end by 5 bases, with 13 bases between. Germline-derived CDR1 and CDR2 are SQVTM and ANQGSEA. The CDR3 runs to 12 residues.

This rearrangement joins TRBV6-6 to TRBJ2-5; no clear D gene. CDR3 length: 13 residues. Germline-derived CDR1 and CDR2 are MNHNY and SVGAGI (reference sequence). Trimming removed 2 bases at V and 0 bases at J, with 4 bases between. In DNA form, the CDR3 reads TGTGCCAGCAGTTACCAGGACCAAGAGACCCAGTACTTC. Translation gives CASSYQDQETQYF.

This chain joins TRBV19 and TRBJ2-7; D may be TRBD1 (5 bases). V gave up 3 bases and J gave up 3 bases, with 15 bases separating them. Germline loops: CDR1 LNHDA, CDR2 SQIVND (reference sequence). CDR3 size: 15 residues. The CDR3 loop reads CASSMPTATVYEQYF. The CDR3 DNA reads TGTGCCAGTAGTATGCCGACAGCGACTGTCTACGAGCAGTACTTC. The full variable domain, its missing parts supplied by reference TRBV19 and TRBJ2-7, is DGGITQSPKYLFRKEGQNVTLSCEQNLNHDAMYWYRQDPGQGLRLIYYSQIVNDFQKGDIAEGYSVSREKKESFPLTVTSAQKNPTAFYLCASSMPTATVYEQYFGPGTRLTVT.

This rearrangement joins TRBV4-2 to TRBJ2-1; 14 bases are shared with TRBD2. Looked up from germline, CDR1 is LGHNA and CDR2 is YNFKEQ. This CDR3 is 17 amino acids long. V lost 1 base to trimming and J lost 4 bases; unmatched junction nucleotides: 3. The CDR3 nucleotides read TGTGCCAGCAGCCAAGGACTAGCGGGAGGGCCATACAATGAGCAGTTCTTC. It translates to CASSQGLAGGPYNEQFF.

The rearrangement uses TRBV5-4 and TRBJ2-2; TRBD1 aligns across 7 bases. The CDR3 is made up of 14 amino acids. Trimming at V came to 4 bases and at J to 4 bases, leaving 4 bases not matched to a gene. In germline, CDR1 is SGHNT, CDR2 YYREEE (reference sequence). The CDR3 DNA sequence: TGTGCCAGCAGCCGGGACAGCCGCACCGGGGAGCTGTTTTTT. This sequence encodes CASSRDSRTGELFF.

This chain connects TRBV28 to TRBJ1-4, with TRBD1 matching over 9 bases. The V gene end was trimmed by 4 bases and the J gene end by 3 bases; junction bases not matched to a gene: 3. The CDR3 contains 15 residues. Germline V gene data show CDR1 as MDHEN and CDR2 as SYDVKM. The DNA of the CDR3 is TGTGCCAGCAGTTCCCACAGGGGGCCTAATGAAAAACTGTTTTTT. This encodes CASSSHRGPNEKLFF.

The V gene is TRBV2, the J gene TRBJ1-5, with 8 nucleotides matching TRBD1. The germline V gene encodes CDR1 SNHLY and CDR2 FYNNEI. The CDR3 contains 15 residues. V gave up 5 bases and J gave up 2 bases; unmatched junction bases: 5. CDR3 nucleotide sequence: TGTGCCAGCAGTTACGACAGGGGAGGCAATCAGCCCCAGCATTTT. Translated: CASSYDRGGNQPQHF.

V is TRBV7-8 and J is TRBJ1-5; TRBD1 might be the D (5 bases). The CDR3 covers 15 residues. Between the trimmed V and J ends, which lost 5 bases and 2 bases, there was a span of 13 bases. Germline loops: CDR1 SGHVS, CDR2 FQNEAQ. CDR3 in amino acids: CASSLTAGGNQPQHF. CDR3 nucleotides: TGTGCCAGCAGCCTTACCGCGGGGGGCAATCAGCCCCAGCATTTT.